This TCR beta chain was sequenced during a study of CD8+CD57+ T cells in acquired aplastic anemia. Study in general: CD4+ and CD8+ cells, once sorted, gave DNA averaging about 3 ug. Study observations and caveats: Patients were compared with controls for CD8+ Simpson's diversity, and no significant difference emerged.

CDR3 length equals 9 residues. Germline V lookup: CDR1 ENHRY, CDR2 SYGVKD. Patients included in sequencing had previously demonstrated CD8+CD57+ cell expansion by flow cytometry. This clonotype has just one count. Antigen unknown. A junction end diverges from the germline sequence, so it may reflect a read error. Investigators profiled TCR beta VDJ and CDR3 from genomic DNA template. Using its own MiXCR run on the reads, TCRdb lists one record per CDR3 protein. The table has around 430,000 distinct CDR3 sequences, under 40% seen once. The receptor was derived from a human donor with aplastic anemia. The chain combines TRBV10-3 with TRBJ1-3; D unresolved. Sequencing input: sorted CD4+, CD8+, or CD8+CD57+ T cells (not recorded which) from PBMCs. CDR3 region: CAIGNTVYF. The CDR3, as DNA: TGTGCCATCGGAAACACCGTATATTTT.